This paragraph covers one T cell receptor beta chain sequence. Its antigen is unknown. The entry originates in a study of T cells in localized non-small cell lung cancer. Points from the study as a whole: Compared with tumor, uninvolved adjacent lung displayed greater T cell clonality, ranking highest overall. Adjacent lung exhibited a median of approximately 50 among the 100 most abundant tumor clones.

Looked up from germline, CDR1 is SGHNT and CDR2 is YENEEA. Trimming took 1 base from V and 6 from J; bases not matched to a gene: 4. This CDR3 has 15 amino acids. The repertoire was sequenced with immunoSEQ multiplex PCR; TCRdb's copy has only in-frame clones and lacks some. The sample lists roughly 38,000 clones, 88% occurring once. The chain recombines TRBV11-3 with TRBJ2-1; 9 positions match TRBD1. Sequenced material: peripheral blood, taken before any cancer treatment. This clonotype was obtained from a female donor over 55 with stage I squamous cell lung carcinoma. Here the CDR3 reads CASSLGVTGGNEQFF. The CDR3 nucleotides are TGTGCCAGCAGCTTAGGTGTGACAGGGGGCAATGAGCAGTTCTTC.